One sample yielded the 2 T cell receptor beta chains listed below, sequenced in a study of blood T cells in healthy people across ages. A second PCR, run for roughly 7 to 11 cycles, used a sample-barcoded 5' primer plus a J-beta primer mix. Each CDR3 protein gets one entry after TCRdb re-called the 5' RACE reads with MiXCR. Among 600,000 to 800,000 distinct CDR3 sequences listed, roughly half were seen once. The specimen sequenced was blood. These receptors were obtained from a woman aged 80 or older in good health.

V gene TRBV5-1 combines with J gene TRBJ2-1; 10 bases are a match to TRBD1. The CDR3 totals 13 residues. CDR1 is SGHRS, CDR2 YFSETQ, per germline. V was pared by 0 bases and J by 14 bases, with 5 bases of the junction left unmatched. The CDR3 spells CASSLAPGTGEFF. The CDR3 DNA reads as TGCGCCAGCAGCTTGGCCCCCGGGACAGGGGAGTTCTTC.

The rearrangement joins TRBV29-1 to TRBJ2-5; tentatively, D is TRBD1 (5 bases). The J call may be wrong; the DNA end is better matched by TRBJ2-7. The CDR3 is 13 residues long. Per the germline V gene, CDR1 is SQVTM and CDR2 is ANQGSEA. The CDR3 DNA is TGCAGCGTTGAAGGCCGACAGAGAGACGAGCAGTACTTC. This sequence encodes CSVEGRQRDEQYF.